The entry below describes one T cell receptor (beta chain). A read error may produce the germline difference seen at one junction end. There are 15 residues in the CDR3. CDR1 and CDR2 from the germline V gene are MGHRA and YSYEKL. Primed by a sample-barcoded 5' primer and a J-beta primer mix, a second PCR proceeded for roughly 7 to 11 cycles. From the 5' RACE reads, TCRdb called clonotypes with MiXCR, one entry per CDR3 protein. The sample yields 800,000 to 950,000 distinct CDR3 sequences, 35% to 40% seen once. The record originates from a study of blood T cells in healthy people across ages. The genes are TRBV4-1 and TRBJ2-5; 14 bases map to TRBD2. The sequence was obtained from a man between 18 and 29 years old in good health. The sequencing input was blood. The CDR3 here is CASSPRLAGGETKYF. Written as DNA, the CDR3 is TGCGCCAGCAGCCCACGACTAGCGGGGGGGGAGACCAAGTACTTC.